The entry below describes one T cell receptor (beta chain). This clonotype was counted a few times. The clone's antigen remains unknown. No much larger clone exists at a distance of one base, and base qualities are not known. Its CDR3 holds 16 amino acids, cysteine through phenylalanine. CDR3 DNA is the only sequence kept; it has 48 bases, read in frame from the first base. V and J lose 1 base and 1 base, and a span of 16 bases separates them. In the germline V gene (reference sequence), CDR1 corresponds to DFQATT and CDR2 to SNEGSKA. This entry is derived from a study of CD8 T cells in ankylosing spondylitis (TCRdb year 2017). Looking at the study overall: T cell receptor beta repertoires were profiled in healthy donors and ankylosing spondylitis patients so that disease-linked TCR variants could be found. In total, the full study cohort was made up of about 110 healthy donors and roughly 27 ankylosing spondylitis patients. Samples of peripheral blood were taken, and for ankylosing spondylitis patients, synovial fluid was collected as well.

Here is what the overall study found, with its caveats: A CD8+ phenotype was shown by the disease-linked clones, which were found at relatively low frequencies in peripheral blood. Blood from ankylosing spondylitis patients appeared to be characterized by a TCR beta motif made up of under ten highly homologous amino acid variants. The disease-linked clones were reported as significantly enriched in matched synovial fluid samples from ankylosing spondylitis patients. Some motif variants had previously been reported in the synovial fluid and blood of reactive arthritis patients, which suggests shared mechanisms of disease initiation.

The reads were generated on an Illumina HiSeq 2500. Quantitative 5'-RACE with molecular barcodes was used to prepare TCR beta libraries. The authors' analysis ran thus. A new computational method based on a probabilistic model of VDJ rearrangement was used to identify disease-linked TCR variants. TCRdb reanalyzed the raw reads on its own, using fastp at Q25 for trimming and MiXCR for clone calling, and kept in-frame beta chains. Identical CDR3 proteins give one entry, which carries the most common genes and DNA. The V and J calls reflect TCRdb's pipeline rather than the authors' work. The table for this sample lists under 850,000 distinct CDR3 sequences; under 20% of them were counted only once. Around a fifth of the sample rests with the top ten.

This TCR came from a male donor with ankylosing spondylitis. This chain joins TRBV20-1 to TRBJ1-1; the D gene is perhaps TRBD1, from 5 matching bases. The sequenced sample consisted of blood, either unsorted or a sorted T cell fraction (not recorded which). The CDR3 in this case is CSARAPLWGWNTEAFF. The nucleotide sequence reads TGCAGTGCTAGAGCCCCGTTGTGGGGGTGGAACACTGAAGCTTTCTTT.